This T cell receptor (beta chain) was profiled in a study of blood T cell repertoires in COVID-19. The repertoire was sequenced with immunoSEQ multiplex PCR; TCRdb's copy has only in-frame clones and lacks some. The sample consists of 450,000 to 500,000 clones, 80% to 90% of them appearing once. This CDR3 contains 15 residues. Germline CDR1 is MNHEY and CDR2 is SVGEGT. V dropped 2 bases and J dropped 7; count of bases not matched to a gene: 9. This chain joins TRBV6-2 or TRBV6-3 and TRBJ2-7; 9 bases fit TRBD2. The clonotype was recovered from a human donor in a cohort sampled during active COVID-19. Sequenced: peripheral blood. The CDR3 loop reads CASSYKASGAREQYF. CDR3 bases: TGTGCCAGCAGTTACAAGGCTAGCGGGGCGCGGGAGCAGTACTTC.